Listed below are T cell receptor beta chains from one sample, sequenced in a study of breast tumors, draining lymph nodes, adjacent tissues. MiXCR, run by TCRdb on the multiplex PCR reads, gives a single entry per CDR3 protein. The sample lists tens of thousands of distinct CDR3 sequences; approximately 28% were seen once. The material sequenced was axillary lymph node tissue. All receptors come from a female donor with breast cancer. Some clones in this sample may be carry-over from other donors' samples. Both conserved end residues are part of each CDR3. The D gene is left open where the match is weak. Size values are once, few and many counts, or a class for expanded clones, and some rows have none.

v_gene	d_gene	abundance	j_gene	CDR3nt	CDR3aa
TRBV9	-	many	TRBJ2-5	TGTGCCAGCAGCGGCTTTGGAGGACAAGAGACCCAGTACTTC	CASSGFGGQETQYF
TRBV11-2	-	many	TRBJ2-2	TGTGCCAGCAGTCATAGGGATGGTTATTACACCGGGGAGCTGTTTTTT	CASSHRDGYYTGELFF
TRBV28	TRBD1	many	TRBJ1-2	TGTGCCAGCACCCCGGACAGGTCTAACTATGGCTACACCTTC	CASTPDRSNYGYTF
TRBV19	TRBD1	few	TRBJ1-1	TGTGCCAGTAGTCTTGTGGACAGGGTGAGTTACACTGAAGCTTTCTTT	CASSLVDRVSYTEAFF
TRBV7-2	-	few	TRBJ1-1	TGTGCCAGCAGGATTCGACGGAGCGAAGCTTTCTTT	CASRIRRSEAFF
TRBV7-2	TRBD2	-	TRBJ2-1	TGTGCCAGCAGCTTAAGGCGGGGGGCGCAGTTCTTC	CASSLRRGAQFF
TRBV7-9	-	few	TRBJ1-2	TGTGCCAGCAGGGACAGCCTGAACTATGGCTACACCTTC	CASRDSLNYGYTF
TRBV5-6	-	many	TRBJ1-4	TGTGCCAGCAGCGGTCCTGGCGAAAAACTGTTTTTT	CASSGPGEKLFF
TRBV4-1	-	many	TRBJ2-1	TGCGCCAGCAGCCAACGGACTCTCGACAAGTGGAGGAGCTCCTACAATGAGCAGTTCTTC	CASSQRTLDKWRSSYNEQFF
TRBV11-2	-	many	TRBJ2-1	TGTGCCAGCAGCTGGGAACAGGGCCCGGTCTTC	CASSWEQGPVF
TRBV7-9	-	many	TRBJ2-2	TGTGCCAGCAGGGTCTTGGCGATGGAGCTGTTTTTT	CASRVLAMELFF
TRBV5-1	-	many	TRBJ2-2	TGCGCCAGCAGCTTGACGTTGACAGACACCGGGGAGCTGTTTTTT	CASSLTLTDTGELFF